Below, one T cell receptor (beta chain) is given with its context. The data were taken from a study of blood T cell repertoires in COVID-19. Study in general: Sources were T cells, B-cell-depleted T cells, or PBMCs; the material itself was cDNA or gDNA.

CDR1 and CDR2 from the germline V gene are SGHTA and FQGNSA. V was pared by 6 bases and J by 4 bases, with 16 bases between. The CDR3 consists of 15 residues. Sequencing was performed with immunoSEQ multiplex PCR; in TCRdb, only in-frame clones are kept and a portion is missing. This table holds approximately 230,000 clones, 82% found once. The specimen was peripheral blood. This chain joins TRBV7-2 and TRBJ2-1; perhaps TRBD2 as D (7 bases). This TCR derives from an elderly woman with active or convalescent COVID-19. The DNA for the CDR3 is TGTGCCAGCAGGGAAGGACTAGGGGGATACAATGAGCAGTTCTTC. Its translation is CASREGLGGYNEQFF.